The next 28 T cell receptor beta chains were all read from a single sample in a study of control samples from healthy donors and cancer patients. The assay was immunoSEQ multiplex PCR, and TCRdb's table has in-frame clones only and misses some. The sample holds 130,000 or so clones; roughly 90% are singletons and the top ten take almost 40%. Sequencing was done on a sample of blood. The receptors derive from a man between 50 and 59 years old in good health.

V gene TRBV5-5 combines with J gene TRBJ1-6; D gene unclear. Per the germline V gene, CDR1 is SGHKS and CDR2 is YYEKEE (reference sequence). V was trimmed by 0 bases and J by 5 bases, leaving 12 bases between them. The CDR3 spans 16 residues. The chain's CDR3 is CASSLGNPEHNSPLHF. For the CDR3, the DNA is TGTGCCAGCAGCTTGGGTAACCCTGAACATAATTCACCCCTCCACTTT.

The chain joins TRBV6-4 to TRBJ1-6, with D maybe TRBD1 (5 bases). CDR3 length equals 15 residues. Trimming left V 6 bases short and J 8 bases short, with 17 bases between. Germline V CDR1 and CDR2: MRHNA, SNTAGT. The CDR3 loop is CASSTQGFDDSPLHF. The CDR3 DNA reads TGTGCCAGCAGCACCCAGGGATTCGATGATTCACCCCTCCACTTT.

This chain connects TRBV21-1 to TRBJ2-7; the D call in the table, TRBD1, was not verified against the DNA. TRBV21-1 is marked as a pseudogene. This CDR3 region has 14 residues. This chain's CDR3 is CASRGGTGSYEQYF. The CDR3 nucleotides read TGTGCCAGCAGAGGGGGGACAGGCTCCTACGAGCAGTACTTC.

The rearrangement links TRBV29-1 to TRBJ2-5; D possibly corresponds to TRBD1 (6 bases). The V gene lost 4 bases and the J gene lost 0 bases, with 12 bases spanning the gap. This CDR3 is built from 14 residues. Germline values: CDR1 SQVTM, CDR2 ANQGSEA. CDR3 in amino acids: CSVAPTGYQETQYF. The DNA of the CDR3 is TGCAGCGTTGCCCCCACAGGGTACCAAGAGACCCAGTACTTC.

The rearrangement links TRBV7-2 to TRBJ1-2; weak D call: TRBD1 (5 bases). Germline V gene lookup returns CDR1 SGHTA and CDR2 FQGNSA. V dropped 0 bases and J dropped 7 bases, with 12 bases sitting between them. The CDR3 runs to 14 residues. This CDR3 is CASSLALRQGGYTF. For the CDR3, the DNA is TGTGCCAGCAGCTTAGCGCTTAGGCAGGGTGGCTACACCTTC.

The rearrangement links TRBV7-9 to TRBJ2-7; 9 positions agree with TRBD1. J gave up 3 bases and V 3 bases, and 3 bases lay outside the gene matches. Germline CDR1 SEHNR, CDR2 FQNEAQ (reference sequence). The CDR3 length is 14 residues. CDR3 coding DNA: TGTGCCAGCAGCTTTTCGGACAGGGGCTACGAGCAGTACTTC. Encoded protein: CASSFSDRGYEQYF.

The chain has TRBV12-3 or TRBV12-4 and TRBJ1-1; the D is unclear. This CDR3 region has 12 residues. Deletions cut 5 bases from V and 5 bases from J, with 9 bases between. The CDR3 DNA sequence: TGTGCCAGCAGTCGGACGGTTACTGAAGCTTTCTTT. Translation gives CASSRTVTEAFF.

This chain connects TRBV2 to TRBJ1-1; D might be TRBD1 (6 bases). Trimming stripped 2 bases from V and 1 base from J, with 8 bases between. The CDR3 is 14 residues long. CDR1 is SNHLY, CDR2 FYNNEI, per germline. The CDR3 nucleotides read TGTGCCAGCAGTGAATACAGGGAGAACACTGAAGCTTTCTTT. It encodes CASSEYRENTEAFF.

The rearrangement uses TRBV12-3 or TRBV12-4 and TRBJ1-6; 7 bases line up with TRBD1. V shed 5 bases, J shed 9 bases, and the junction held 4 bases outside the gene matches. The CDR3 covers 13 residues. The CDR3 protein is CASSPYRGSPLHF. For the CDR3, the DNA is TGTGCCAGCAGTCCCTACAGGGGTTCACCCCTCCACTTT.

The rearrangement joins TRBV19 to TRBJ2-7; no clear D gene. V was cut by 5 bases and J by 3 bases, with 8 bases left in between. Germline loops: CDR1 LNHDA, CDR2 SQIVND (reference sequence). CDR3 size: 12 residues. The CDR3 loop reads CASSLKGYEQYF. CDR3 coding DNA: TGTGCCAGTAGTCTTAAGGGCTACGAGCAGTACTTC.

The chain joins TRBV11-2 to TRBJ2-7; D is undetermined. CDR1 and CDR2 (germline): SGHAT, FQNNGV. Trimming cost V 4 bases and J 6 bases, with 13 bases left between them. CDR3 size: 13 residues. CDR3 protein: CASSSRTPPEQYF. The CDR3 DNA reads TGTGCCAGCAGCTCCCGGACCCCTCCCGAGCAGTACTTC.

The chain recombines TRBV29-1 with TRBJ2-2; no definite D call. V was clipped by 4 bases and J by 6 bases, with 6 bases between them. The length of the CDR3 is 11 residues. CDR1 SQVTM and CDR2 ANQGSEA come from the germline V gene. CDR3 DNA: TGCAGCGTTGCACGGGCCGGGGAGCTGTTTTTT. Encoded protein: CSVARAGELFF.

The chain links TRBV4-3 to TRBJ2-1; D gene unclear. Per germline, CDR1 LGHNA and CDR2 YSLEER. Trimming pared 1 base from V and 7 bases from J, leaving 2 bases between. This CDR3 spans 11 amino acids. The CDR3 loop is CASSQANEQFF. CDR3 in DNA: TGCGCCAGCAGCCAAGCGAATGAGCAGTTCTTC.

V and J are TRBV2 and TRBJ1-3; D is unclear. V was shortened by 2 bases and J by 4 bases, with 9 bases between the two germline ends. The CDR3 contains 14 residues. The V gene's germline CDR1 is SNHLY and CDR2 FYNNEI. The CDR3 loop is CASSEQGLGNTIYF. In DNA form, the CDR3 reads TGTGCCAGCAGTGAACAAGGGCTGGGAAACACCATATATTTT.

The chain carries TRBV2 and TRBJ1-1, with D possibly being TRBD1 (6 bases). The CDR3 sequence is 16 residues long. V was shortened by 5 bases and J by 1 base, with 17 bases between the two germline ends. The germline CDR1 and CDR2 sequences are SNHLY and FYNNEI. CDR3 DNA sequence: TGTGCCAGCAGTCAACGGGGGGGCGCTGGGAACACTGAAGCTTTCTTT. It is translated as CASSQRGGAGNTEAFF.

In DNA, the CDR3 is TGTGCCACCCAGAGGGACACAGTGAACACTGAAGCTTTCTTT. It translates to CATQRDTVNTEAFF. The genes are TRBV27 and TRBJ1-1; perhaps TRBD1 as D (6 bases). Trimming stripped 10 bases from V and 0 bases from J, with 15 bases between. Germline-derived CDR1 and CDR2 are MNHEY and SMNVEV (reference sequence). This CDR3 contains 14 residues.

CDR3 loop: CASSLGLWDSNEKLFF. The CDR3 coding sequence is TGTGCCAGCAGCTTAGGCTTGTGGGACAGTAATGAAAAACTGTTTTTT. This chain connects TRBV11-2 to TRBJ1-4; 7 nucleotides line up with TRBD1. Germline CDR1 and CDR2: SGHAT and FQNNGV. The CDR3 contains 16 residues. The trim removed 1 base at V and 4 bases at J, leaving 6 bases unmatched.

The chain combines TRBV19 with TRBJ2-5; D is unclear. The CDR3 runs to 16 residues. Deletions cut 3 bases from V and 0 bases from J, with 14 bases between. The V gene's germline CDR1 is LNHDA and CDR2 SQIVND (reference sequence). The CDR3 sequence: CASSIRMGSNQETQYF. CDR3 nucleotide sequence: TGTGCCAGTAGTATTAGGATGGGTTCCAACCAAGAGACCCAGTACTTC. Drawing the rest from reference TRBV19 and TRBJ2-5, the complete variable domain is DGGITQSPKYLFRKEGQNVTLSCEQNLNHDAMYWYRQDPGQGLRLIYYSQIVNDFQKGDIAEGYSVSREKKESFPLTVTSAQKNPTAFYLCASSIRMGSNQETQYFGPGTRLLVL.

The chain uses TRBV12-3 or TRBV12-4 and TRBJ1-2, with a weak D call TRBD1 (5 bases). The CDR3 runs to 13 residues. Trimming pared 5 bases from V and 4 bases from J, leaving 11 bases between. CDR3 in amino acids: CASSPGTTYGYTF. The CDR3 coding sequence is TGTGCCAGCAGTCCCGGGACGACCTATGGCTACACCTTC.

The CDR3 DNA sequence: TGTGCCAGCTCACCACGGGACAGGGGCTACGAGCAGTACTTC. Amino acids: CASSPRDRGYEQYF. The chain carries TRBV18 and TRBJ2-7; the match to TRBD1 covers 10 bases. The CDR3 spans 14 residues. The ends lost 1 base at V and 3 bases at J; junction bases unmatched: 0. Germline V gene sequence: CDR1 KGHSH, CDR2 LQKENI.

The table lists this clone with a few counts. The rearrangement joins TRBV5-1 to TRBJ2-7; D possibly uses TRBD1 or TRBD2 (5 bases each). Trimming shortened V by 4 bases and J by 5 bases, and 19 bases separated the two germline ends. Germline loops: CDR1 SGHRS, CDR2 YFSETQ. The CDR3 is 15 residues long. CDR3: CASSLGQRVPDEQYF. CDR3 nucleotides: TGCGCCAGCAGCCTGGGGCAGAGGGTCCCCGACGAGCAGTACTTC. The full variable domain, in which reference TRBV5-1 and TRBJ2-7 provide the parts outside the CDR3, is KAGVTQTPRYLIKTRGQQVTLSCSPISGHRSVSWYQQTPGQGLQFLFEYFSETQRNKGNFPGRFSGRQFSNSRSEMNVSTLELGDSALYLCASSLGQRVPDEQYFGPGTRLTVT.

DNA of the CDR3: TGTGCCAGCAGCTTACAAAATAATTCACCCCTCCACTTT. Protein product: CASSLQNNSPLHF. The chain combines TRBV11-3 with TRBJ1-6; D is undetermined. Germline lookup yields CDR1 SGHNT and CDR2 YENEEA. The V gene lost 2 bases and the J gene lost 5 bases, with 4 bases spanning the gap. This CDR3 spans 13 amino acids.

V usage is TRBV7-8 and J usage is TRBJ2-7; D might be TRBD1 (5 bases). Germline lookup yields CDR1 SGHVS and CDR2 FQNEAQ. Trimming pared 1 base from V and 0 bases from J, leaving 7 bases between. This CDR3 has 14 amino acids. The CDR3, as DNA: TGTGCCAGCAGCTTAGGGACAAGCTCCTACGAGCAGTACTTC. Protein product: CASSLGTSSYEQYF.

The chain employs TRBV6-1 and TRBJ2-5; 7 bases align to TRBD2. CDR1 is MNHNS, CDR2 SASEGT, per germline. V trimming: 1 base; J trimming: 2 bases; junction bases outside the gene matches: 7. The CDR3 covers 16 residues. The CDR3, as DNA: TGTGCCAGCAGTGAAGGAGGGCTAGCGGAGCAAGAGACCCAGTACTTC. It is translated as CASSEGGLAEQETQYF.

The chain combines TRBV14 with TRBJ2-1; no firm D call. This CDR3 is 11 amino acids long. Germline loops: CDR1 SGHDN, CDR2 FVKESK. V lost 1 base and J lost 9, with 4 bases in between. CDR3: CASSQGPEQFF. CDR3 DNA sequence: TGTGCCAGCAGCCAAGGACCTGAGCAGTTCTTC.

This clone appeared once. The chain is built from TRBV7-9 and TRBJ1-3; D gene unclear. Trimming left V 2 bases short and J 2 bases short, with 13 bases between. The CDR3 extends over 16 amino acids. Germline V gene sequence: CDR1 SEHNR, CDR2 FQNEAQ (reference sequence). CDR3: CASSLQRLQAGNTIYF. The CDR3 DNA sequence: TGTGCCAGCAGCTTACAGCGGCTCCAGGCTGGAAACACCATATATTTT.

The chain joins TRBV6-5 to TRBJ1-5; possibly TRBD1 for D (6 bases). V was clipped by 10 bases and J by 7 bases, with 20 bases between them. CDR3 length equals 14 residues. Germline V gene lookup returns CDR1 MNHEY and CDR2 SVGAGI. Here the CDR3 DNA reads TGTGCCACCCACCGGGACACACAGGCCCAGCCCCAGCATTTT. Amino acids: CATHRDTQAQPQHF.

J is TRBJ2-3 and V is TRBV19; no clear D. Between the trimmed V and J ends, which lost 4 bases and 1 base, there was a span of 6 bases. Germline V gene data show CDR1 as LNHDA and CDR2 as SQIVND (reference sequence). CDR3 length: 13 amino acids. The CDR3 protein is CASSRQGTDTQYF. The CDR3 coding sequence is TGTGCCAGTAGTAGACAAGGCACAGATACGCAGTATTTT.